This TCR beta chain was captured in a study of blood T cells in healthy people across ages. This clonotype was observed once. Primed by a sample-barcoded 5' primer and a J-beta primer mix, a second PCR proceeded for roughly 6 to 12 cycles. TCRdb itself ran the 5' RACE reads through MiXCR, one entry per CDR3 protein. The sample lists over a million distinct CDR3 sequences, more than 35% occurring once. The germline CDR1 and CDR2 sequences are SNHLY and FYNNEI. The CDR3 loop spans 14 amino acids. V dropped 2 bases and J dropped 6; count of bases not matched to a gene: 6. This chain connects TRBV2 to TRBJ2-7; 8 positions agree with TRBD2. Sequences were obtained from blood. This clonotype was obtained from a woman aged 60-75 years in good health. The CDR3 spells CASSEIAGRGEQYF. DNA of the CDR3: TGTGCCAGCAGTGAAATAGCGGGGAGGGGCGAGCAGTACTTC. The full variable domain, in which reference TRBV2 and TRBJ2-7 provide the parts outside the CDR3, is EPEVTQTPSHQVTQMGQEVILRCVPISNHLYFYWYRQILGQKVEFLVSFYNNEISEKSEIFDDQFSVERPDGSNFTLKIRSTKLEDSAMYFCASSEIAGRGEQYFGPGTRLTVT.